A single sample is the source of the 10 T cell receptor beta chains below, sequenced in a study of shared clonotypes between healthy human individuals. Measured with immunoSEQ multiplex PCR; TCRdb has only the in-frame clones, and not every one. The sample holds some 2 million clones, around 95% seen once. Sequences were obtained from naive CD4+ T cells sorted from blood. Subset meaning: CD45RA+ positively selected. The receptors here all came from a man between 18 and 29 years old in good health.

The gene calls are TRBV6-6 and TRBJ2-1, with 12 bases lining up with TRBD2. The CDR3 is made up of 16 amino acids. The V and J ends lost 6 bases and 4 bases, in that order; junction bases with no gene match: 7. CDR1 is MNHNY and CDR2 is SVGAGI in the germline V gene (reference sequence). This chain's CDR3 is CASRKTSGSLYNEQFF. For the CDR3, the DNA is TGTGCCAGCAGGAAGACTAGCGGGAGCCTTTACAATGAGCAGTTCTTC.

This clone was seen just once. The V call is TRBV27, the J call TRBJ2-6; D perhaps matches TRBD1 (6 bases). This CDR3 has 19 residues. V was clipped by 8 bases and J by 1 base, with 24 bases between them. CDR1 and CDR2 (germline): MNHEY, SMNVEV (reference sequence). CDR3 in amino acids: CASRSEGGRRTSGANVLTF. The CDR3 bases are TGTGCCAGCCGTTCAGAAGGGGGACGTCGAACATCTGGGGCCAACGTCCTGACTTTC.

The rearrangement uses TRBV7-2 and TRBJ2-4, with 8 bases that match TRBD2. CDR1 is SGHTA and CDR2 is FQGNSA in the germline V gene. This CDR3 is built from 16 residues. The V gene end was trimmed by 1 base and the J gene end by 0 bases; junction bases not matched to a gene: 2. The CDR3 DNA follows: TGTGCCAGCAGCTTAGTGGCGGGGGGAGCCAAAAACATTCAGTACTTC. It is translated as CASSLVAGGAKNIQYF.

J is TRBJ1-1 and V is TRBV4-2; 7 bases map to TRBD1. V gave up 7 bases and J gave up 0 bases; unmatched junction bases: 8. Germline lookup yields CDR1 LGHNA and CDR2 YNFKEQ. The CDR3 consists of 15 residues. The CDR3 DNA is TGTGCCAGCATCCCAACCGGGACAGTGAACACTGAAGCTTTCTTT. Amino acids: CASIPTGTVNTEAFF.

This chain connects TRBV7-3 to TRBJ2-5; 14 positions match TRBD2. This CDR3 contains 18 residues. Germline trimming cut 5 bases from V and 0 bases from J; bases unmatched to any gene: 8. In germline, CDR1 is SGHTA, CDR2 FQGTGA. The DNA for the CDR3 is TGTGCCAGCAGCCCCGGACTAGCGGGGGGCCCGTACCAAGAGACCCAGTACTTC. It is translated as CASSPGLAGGPYQETQYF.

This clone was counted a single time. As the CDR3 is not closed by the conserved phenylalanine or tryptophan, this likely results from a read error. Because the CDR3's place on the DNA is in doubt, the DNA is left out and the CDR3 is given as listed by TCRdb. V gene TRBV7-3 combines with J gene TRBJ1-3. Looked up from germline, CDR1 is SGHTA and CDR2 is FQGTGA. The CDR3 sequence runs 18 residues, both termini included. The CDR3 region is CASSLTLGHTMGSMIWRC.

This chain links TRBV7-8 with TRBJ2-3; possible D gene TRBD1, 6 bases. CDR1 is SGHVS and CDR2 is FQNEAQ in the germline V gene. The CDR3 runs to 15 residues. Trimming shortened V by 3 bases and J by 2 bases, and 12 bases separated the two germline ends. The CDR3 reads CASSLNRDPTDTQYF. The CDR3, as DNA: TGTGCCAGCAGCTTGAACAGGGATCCCACAGATACGCAGTATTTT.

J is TRBJ2-3 and V is TRBV28; D call uncertain. Trimming pared 6 bases from V and 0 bases from J, leaving 16 bases between. Germline V lookup: CDR1 MDHEN, CDR2 SYDVKM. The CDR3 has 16 residues. The CDR3 sequence is CASSPTLRSSTDTQYF. CDR3 coding DNA: TGTGCCAGCAGCCCTACTCTCAGGAGTAGCACAGATACGCAGTATTTT.

This chain connects TRBV19 to TRBJ2-7; 11 bases are a match to TRBD1. CDR3 length: 15 amino acids. CDR1 and CDR2 from the germline V gene are LNHDA and SQIVND (reference sequence). The ends lost 5 bases at V and 3 bases at J; junction bases unmatched: 6. The CDR3, as DNA: TGTGCCAGTAGTTACCCCGGGACAGGGGGCTACGAGCAGTACTTC. Residues: CASSYPGTGGYEQYF.

The chain employs TRBV29-1 and TRBJ2-5; tentatively, D is TRBD2 (6 bases). The CDR3 consists of 12 residues. Germline values: CDR1 SQVTM, CDR2 ANQGSEA. V lost 4 bases to trimming and J lost 4 bases, with 10 bases between them. CDR3 in DNA: TGCAGCGTTGCCGGGGGAGCAGAGACCCAGTACTTC. It encodes CSVAGGAETQYF.